This T cell receptor (beta chain) was captured in a study of blood T cell repertoires in COVID-19. Using immunoSEQ multiplex PCR, the repertoire was profiled, and TCRdb retains in-frame clones only, with some absent. Found here are about 45,000 clones, roughly nine tenths of them singletons; the top ten hold about 8.8%. This clone was recorded only once. Germline V gives CDR1 KGHDR, CDR2 SFDVKD. V lost 2 bases, J lost 5 bases, and 6 bases stayed unmatched. The CDR3 consists of 15 residues. The sequence was obtained from a woman at least 80 years old with active COVID-19. The sequenced material came from peripheral blood. The genes are TRBV24-1 and TRBJ1-2, with 8 bases identical to TRBD1. CDR3 residues: CATSDSTGGNYGYTF. CDR3 in DNA: TGTGCCACCAGTGATTCTACAGGGGGTAATTATGGCTACACCTTC.